This TCR beta chain was recovered during a study of cytomegalovirus exposure and HLA in healthy donors. The study's findings and limits: Only CMV serostatus was available as immune exposure information. The study listed roughly 150 cytomegalovirus-associated TCR beta chains. For most TCR sequences rarity was the rule, although some public TCRs occurred in many donors.

Use of 60 Vbeta and 13 Jbeta primers characterized the PCR. Produced via immunoSEQ multiplex PCR; TCRdb's table is partial and in-frame only. Of about 98,000 clones listed, 70% are singletons. CDR1 is MDHEN, CDR2 SYDVKM, per germline. The CDR3 sequence is 16 residues long. With 4 bases removed from V and 2 bases from J, the gap between germline ends came to 15 bases. A remark on this clone: Its antigen is still unknown.

The rearrangement links TRBV28 to TRBJ1-5, with D perhaps matching TRBD1 (5 bases). Sequencing was performed on PBMCs. The sequence came from a middle-aged man in good health and CMV-seronegative. The CDR3 nucleotides read TGTGCCAGCAGTTCCGTGAGGATAGGGGGCAATCAGCCCCAGCATTTT. This gives the protein CASSSVRIGGNQPQHF.